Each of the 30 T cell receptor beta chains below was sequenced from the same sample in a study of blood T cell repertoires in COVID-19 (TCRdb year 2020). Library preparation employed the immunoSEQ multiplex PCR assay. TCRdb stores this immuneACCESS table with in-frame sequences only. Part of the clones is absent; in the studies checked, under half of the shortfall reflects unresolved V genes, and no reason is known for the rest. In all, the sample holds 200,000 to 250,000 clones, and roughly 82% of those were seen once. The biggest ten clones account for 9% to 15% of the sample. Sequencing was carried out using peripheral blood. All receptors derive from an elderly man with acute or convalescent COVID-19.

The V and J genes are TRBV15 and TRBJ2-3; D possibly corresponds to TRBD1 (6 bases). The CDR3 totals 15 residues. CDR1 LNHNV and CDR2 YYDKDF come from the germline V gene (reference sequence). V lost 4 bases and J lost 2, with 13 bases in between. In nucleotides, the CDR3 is TGTGCCACCAGCACGGGACACCTCTTCACAGATACGCAGTATTTT. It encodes CATSTGHLFTDTQYF.

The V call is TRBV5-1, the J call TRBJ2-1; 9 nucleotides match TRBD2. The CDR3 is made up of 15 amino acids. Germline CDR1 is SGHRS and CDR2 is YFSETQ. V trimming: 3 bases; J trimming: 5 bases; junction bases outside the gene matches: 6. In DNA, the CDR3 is TGCGCCAGCAGCTCCCTTTCTAGCGGGGACAATGAGCAGTTCTTC. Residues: CASSSLSSGDNEQFF.

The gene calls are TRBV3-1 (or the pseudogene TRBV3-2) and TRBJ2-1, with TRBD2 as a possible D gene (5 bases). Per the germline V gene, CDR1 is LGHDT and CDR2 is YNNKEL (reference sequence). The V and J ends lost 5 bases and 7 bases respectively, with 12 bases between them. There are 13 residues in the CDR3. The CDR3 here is CASSIGRDNEQFF. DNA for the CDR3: TGTGCCAGCAGCATAGGCCGGGATAATGAGCAGTTCTTC.

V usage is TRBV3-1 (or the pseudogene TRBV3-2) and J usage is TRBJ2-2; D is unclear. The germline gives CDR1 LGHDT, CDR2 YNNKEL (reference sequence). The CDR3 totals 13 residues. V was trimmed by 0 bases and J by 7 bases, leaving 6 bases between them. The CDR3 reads CASSQDTVGELFF. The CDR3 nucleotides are TGTGCCAGCAGCCAAGATACAGTCGGGGAGCTGTTTTTT.

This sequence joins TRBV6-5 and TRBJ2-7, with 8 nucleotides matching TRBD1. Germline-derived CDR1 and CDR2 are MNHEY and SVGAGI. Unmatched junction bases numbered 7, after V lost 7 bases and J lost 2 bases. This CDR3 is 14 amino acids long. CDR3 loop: CASNLQGDPYEQYF. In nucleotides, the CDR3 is TGTGCCAGCAATTTACAGGGGGATCCCTACGAGCAGTACTTC.

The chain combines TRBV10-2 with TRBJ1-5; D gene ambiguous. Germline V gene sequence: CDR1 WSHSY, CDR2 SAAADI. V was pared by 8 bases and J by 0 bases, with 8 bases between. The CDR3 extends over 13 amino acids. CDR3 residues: CASSKYSNQPQHF. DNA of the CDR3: TGCGCCAGCTCTAAATATAGCAATCAGCCCCAGCATTTT.

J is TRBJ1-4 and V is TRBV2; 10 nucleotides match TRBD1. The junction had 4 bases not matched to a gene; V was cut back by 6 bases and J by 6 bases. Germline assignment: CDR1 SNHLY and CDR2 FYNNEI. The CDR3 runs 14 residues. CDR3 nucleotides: TGTGCCAGCAGGGACGGGACAGGGGATGAAAAACTGTTTTTT. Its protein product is CASRDGTGDEKLFF.

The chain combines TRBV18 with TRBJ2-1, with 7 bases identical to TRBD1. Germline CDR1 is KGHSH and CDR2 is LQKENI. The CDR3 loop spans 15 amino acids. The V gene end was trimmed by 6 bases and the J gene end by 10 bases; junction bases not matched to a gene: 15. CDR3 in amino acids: CASSSGTALPGEQFF. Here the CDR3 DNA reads TGTGCCAGCTCGTCCGGGACAGCTCTTCCGGGGGAGCAGTTCTTC.

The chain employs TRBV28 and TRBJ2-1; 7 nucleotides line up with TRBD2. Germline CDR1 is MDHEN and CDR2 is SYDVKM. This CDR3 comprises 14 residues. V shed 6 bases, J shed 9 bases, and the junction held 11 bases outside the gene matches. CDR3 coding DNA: TGTGCCAGCAGGCTCCCCGGACTAGTCAGTGAGCAGTTCTTC. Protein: CASRLPGLVSEQFF.

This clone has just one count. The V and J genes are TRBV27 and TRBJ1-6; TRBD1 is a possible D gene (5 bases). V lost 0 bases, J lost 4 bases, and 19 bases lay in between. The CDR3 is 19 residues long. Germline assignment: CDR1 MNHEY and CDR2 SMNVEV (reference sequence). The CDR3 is CASSLSILGPESYNSPLHF. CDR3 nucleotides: TGTGCCAGCAGTTTATCGATCCTGGGGCCGGAGTCTTATAATTCACCCCTCCACTTT.

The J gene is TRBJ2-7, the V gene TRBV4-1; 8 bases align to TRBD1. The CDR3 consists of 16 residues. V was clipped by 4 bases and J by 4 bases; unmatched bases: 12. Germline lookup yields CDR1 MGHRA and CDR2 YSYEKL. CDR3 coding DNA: TGCGCCAGCAGCCTACCGAGGACAGGGCGTAGGTACGAGCAGTACTTC. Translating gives CASSLPRTGRRYEQYF.

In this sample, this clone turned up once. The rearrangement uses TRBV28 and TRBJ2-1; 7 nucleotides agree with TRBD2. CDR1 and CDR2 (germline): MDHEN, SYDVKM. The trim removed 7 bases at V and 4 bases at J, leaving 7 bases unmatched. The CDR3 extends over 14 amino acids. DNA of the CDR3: TGTGCCAGCACTAGCGGAACAACGTACAATGAGCAGTTCTTC. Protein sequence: CASTSGTTYNEQFF.

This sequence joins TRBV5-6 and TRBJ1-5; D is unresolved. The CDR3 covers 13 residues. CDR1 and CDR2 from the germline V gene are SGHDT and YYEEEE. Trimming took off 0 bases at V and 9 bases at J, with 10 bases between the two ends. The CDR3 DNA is TGTGCCAGCAGCTTGGGGCCCCTCACGCCCCAGCATTTT. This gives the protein CASSLGPLTPQHF.

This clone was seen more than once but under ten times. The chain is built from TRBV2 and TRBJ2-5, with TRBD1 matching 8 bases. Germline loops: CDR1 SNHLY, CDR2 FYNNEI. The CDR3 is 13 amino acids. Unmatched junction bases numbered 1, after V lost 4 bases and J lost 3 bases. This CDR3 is CASSVDREETQYF. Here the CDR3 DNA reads TGTGCCAGCAGTGTGGACAGGGAAGAGACCCAGTACTTC.

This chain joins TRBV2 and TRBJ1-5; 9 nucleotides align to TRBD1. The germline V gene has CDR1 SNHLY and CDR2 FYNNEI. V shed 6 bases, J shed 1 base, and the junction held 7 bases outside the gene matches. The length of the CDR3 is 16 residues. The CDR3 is CASREKTGGSNQPQHF. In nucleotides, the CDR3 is TGTGCCAGCAGGGAAAAGACAGGGGGGAGCAATCAGCCCCAGCATTTT.

CDR3 region: CASRSGQGYEQYF. CDR3 nucleotide sequence: TGTGCCAGCAGATCGGGACAGGGCTACGAGCAGTACTTC. V gene TRBV6-5 combines with J gene TRBJ2-7; TRBD1 aligns across 9 bases. This CDR3 is 13 amino acids long. CDR1 and CDR2 (germline): MNHEY, SVGAGI. With 6 bases clipped from V and 3 bases from J, the junction kept 3 bases outside the gene matches.

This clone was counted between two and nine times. Here the CDR3 reads CASSLGQTVYGYTF. CDR3 sequence (DNA): TGCGCCAGCAGCTTGGGACAGACAGTCTATGGCTACACCTTC. This chain uses TRBV5-1 with TRBJ1-2, with D tentatively TRBD1 (5 bases). Germline values: CDR1 SGHRS, CDR2 YFSETQ. CDR3 length equals 14 residues. Trimming stripped 0 bases from V and 4 bases from J, with 10 bases between.

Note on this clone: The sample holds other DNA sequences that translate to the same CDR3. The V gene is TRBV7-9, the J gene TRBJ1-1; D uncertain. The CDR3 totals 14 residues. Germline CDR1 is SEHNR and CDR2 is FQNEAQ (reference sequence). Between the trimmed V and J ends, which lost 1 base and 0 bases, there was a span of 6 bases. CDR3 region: CASSLGTVNTEAFF. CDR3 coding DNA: TGTGCCAGCAGCTTAGGTACAGTGAACACTGAAGCTTTCTTT.

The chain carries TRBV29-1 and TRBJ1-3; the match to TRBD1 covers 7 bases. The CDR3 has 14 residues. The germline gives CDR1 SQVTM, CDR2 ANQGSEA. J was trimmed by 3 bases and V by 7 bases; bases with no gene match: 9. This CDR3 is CSAQRQGSGNTIYF. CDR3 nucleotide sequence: TGCAGCGCTCAGAGACAGGGTAGTGGAAACACCATATATTTT.

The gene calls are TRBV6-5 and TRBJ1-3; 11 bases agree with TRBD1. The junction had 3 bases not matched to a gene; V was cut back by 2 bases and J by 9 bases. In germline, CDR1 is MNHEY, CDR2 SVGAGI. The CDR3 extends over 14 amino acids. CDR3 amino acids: CASSYGTGGFTIYF. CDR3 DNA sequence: TGTGCCAGCAGTTACGGGACAGGGGGTTTCACCATATATTTT.

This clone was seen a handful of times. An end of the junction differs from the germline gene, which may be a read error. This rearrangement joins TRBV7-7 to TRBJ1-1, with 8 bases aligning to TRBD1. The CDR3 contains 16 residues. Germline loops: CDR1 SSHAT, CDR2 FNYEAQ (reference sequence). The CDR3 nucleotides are TGTGCTAGCAGCCCGATTCCCCCTGACAGGGGCACTGAAGCTTTCTTT. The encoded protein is CASSPIPPDRGTEAFF.

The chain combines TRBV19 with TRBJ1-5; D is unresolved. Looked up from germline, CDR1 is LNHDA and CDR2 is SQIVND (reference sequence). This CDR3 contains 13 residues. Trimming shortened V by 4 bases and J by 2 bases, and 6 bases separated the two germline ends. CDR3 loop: CASSRAGNQPQHF. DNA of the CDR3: TGTGCCAGTAGTAGGGCAGGCAATCAGCCCCAGCATTTT.

The CDR3 sequence is CATSDPTSGSYGELFF. The DNA of the CDR3 is TGTGCCACCAGTGACCCGACTAGCGGGAGTTACGGGGAGCTGTTTTTT. V is TRBV24-1 and J is TRBJ2-2, with 12 nucleotides matching TRBD2. The germline gives CDR1 KGHDR, CDR2 SFDVKD. The CDR3 length is 16 residues. V shed 4 bases and J 7 bases; nucleotides not matched to a gene: 6.

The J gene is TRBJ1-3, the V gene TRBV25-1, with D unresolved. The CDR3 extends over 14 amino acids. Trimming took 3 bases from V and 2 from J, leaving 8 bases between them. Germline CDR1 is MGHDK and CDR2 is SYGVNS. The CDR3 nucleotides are TGTGCCAGCAGTGAGGCGACTGCTGGAAACACCATATATTTT. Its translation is CASSEATAGNTIYF.

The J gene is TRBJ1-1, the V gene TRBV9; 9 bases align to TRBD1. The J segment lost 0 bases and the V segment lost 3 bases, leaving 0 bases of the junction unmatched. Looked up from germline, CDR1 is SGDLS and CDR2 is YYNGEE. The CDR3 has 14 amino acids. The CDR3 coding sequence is TGTGCCAGCAGCGGGGACAGGGTGAACACTGAAGCTTTCTTT. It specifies CASSGDRVNTEAFF. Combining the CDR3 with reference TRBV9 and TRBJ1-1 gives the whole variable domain DSGVTQTPKHLITATGQRVTLRCSPRSGDLSVYWYQQSLDQGLQFLIQYYNGEERAKGNILERFSAQQFPDLHSELNLSSLELGDSALYFCASSGDRVNTEAFFGQGTRLTVV.

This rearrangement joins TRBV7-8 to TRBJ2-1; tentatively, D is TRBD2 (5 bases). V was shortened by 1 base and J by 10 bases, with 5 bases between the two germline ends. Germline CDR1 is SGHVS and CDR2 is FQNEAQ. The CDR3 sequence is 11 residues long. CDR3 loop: CASSLGGEQFF. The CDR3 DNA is TGTGCCAGCAGCTTAGGAGGGGAGCAGTTCTTC.

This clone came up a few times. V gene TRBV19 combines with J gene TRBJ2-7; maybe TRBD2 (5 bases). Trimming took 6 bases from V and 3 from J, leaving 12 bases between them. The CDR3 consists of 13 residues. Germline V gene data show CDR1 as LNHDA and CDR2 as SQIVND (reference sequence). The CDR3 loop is CASSPPGDYEQYF. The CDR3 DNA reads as TGTGCCAGTAGCCCCCCCGGGGACTACGAGCAGTACTTC.

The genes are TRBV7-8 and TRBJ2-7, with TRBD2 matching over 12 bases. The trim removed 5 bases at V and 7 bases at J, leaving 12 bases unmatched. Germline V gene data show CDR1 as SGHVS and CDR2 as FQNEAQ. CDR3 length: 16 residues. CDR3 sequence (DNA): TGTGCCAGCAGCCGGACTAGCGGGGAGGTGGGGTGGGAGCAGTACTTC. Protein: CASSRTSGEVGWEQYF.

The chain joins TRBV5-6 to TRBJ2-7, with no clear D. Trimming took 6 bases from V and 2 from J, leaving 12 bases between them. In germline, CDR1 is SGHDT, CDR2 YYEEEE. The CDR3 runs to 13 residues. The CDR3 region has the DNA TGTGCCAGCATCTCGACACGAACCTACGAGCAGTACTTC. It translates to CASISTRTYEQYF.

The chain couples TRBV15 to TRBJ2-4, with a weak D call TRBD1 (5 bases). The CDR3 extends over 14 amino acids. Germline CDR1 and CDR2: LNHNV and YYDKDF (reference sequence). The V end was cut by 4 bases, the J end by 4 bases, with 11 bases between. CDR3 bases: TGTGCCACCAGCAATGGTAGGGGAAAAAACATTCAGTACTTC. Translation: CATSNGRGKNIQYF.